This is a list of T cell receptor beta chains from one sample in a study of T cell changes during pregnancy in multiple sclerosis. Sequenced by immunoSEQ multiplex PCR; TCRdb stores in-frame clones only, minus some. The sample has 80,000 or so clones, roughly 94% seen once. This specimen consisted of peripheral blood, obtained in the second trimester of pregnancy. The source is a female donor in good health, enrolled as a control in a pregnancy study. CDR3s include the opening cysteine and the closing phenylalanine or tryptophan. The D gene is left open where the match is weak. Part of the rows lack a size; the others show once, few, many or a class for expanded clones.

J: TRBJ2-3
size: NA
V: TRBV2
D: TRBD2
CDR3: CASTPLAGTSTDTQYF
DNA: TGTGCCAGCACCCCTCTAGCGGGCACTAGCACAGATACGCAGTATTTT

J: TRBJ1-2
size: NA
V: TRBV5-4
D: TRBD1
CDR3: CASSPGTGGGRNYGYTF
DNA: TGTGCCAGCAGTCCCGGGACAGGGGGCGGTCGTAACTATGGCTACACCTTC

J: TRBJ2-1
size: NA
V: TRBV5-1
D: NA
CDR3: CASSLGTNYNEQFF
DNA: TGCGCCAGCAGCTTGGGGACAAACTACAATGAGCAGTTCTTC

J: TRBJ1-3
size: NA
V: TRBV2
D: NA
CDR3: CASKEGGSGNTIYF
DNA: TGTGCCAGCAAGGAGGGGGGGTCTGGAAACACCATATATTTT

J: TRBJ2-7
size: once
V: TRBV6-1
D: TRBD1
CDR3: CASRKIGTGEYEQYF
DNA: TGTGCCAGCAGAAAGATAGGGACAGGGGAATACGAGCAGTACTTC

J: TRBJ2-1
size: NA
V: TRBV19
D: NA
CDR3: CASSIPLGSIYNEQFF
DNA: TGTGCCAGTAGTATCCCACTAGGCTCCATCTACAATGAGCAGTTCTTC

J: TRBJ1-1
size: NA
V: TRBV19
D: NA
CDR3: CASSIRSYSPNTEAFF
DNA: TGTGCCAGTAGTATCCGGAGTTATAGCCCGAACACTGAAGCTTTCTTT

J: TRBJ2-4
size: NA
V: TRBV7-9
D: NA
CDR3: CASRGERENKNIQYF
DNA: TGTGCCAGCAGGGGAGAGAGGGAGAACAAAAACATTCAGTACTTC

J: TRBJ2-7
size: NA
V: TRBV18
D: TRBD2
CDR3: CASSLAGSLYEQYF
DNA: TGTGCCAGCTCACTAGCGGGAAGTCTCTACGAGCAGTACTTC

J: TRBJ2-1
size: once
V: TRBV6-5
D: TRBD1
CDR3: CASSQDRELTNEQFF
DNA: TGTGCCAGCAGTCAGGACAGGGAACTTACGAATGAGCAGTTCTTC

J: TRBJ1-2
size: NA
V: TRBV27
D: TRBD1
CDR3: CASTAGQGGNGYTF
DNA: TGTGCCAGTACTGCGGGACAGGGCGGAAATGGCTACACCTTC

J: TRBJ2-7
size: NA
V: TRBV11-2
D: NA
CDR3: CASSLIPVTTGQRFEQYF
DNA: TGTGCCAGCAGCTTAATCCCGGTCACAACAGGGCAACGCTTCGAGCAGTACTTC

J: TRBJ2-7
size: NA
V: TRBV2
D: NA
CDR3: CASGRDTNYEQYF
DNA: TGTGCCAGCGGCCGGGACACGAACTACGAGCAGTACTTC

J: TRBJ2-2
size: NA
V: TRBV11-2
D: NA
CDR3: CASSAPGSTGELFF
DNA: TGTGCCAGCAGCGCCCCGGGAAGCACCGGGGAGCTGTTTTTT

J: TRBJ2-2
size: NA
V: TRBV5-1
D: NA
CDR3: CASSLAGTGELFF
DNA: TGCGCCAGCAGCTTAGCAGGGACCGGGGAGCTGTTTTTT

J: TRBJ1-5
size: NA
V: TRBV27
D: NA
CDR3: CASRRRGDNQPQHF
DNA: TGTGCCAGCAGACGACGGGGGGATAATCAGCCCCAGCATTTT

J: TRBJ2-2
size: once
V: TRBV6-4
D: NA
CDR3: CASSDSGVTGELFF
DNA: TGTGCCAGCAGTGACTCGGGAGTCACCGGGGAGCTGTTTTTT